This T cell receptor (beta chain) was captured in a study of blood T cell repertoires in COVID-19. How the authors handled the data: Amplifying reference gene primers gave estimates of nucleated cell counts. Sequencing was performed with immunoSEQ multiplex PCR; in TCRdb, only in-frame clones are kept and a portion is missing. V, J and clone size are taken as reported in that table, and D and trimming were inferred from the DNA itself. The table lists about 63,000 clones, around 80% of them singletons, with over 30% in the top ten. The CDR3 has 14 amino acids. Trimming cost V 3 bases and J 9 bases; bases outside gene matches: 5. In germline, CDR1 is DFQATT, CDR2 SNEGSKA (reference sequence).

The chain carries TRBV20-1 and TRBJ1-6, with 10 bases fitting TRBD1. The receptor comes from a human donor in a cohort sampled during active COVID-19. The sequencing input was peripheral blood. CDR3 coding DNA: TGCAGTGCTAGTGTGGGACAGGGGTTTTCACCCCTCCACTTT. This codes for CSASVGQGFSPLHF.